The sequence of this T cell receptor beta chain was determined in a study of metastatic and nonmetastatic thyroid tumors. Study-wide context: Peripheral blood and tumor or nodule samples from malignant and benign thyroid patients were compared.

This clone has just a few counts. What it recognizes is unknown. No patient received treatment before thyroid surgery. Germline CDR1 reads WNHNN; CDR2 reads SYGVQD (reference sequence). This CDR3 is 17 amino acids long. V shed 2 bases, J shed 7 bases, and the junction held 7 bases outside the gene matches. As processed by the authors: The study took CDR3 differences across clinicopathological groups and made a distant-metastasis classifier for papillary thyroid cancer from them. TCRdb re-called the PCR reads via MiXCR. TCRdb's processing, not the authors' own work, is the source of the V and J calls. Of around 61,000 clones listed, 25% to 35% are singletons. Regarding the study as a whole: Malignant tumors reportedly showed significantly higher TCR beta diversity than benign nodules in both blood and tumor.

The TCR was taken from a female donor with papillary thyroid cancer or a benign thyroid nodule (not recorded which). Some clones in this sample may be carry-over from other donors' samples. This chain connects TRBV10-1 to TRBJ2-2; TRBD2 aligns across 13 bases. Input material: blood. The CDR3 reads CASSEKKGLAGVGELFF. The CDR3 DNA is TGCGCCAGCAGTGAGAAGAAAGGACTAGCGGGAGTCGGGGAGCTGTTTTTT.